These 27 T cell receptor beta chains originate from one sample sequenced in a study of regulatory T cells in long-lasting Graves disease. Time point indicated: newly diagnosed GD, antithyroid drugs for less than 3 months. Extracted PBMC RNA gave rise to the TCR library. Building the TCR beta libraries relied on iRepertoire HTBI primers, and CDR3 regions underwent Arm-PCR. TCRdb passed the multiplex PCR reads through MiXCR, listing each CDR3 protein once. This table holds hundreds of thousands of distinct CDR3 sequences, 15% to 20% found once. The same sample was also studied in work on T cells in Graves' hyperthyroidism and ophthalmopathy.

The specimen was peripheral blood mononuclear cells (PBMCs), collected at new diagnosis, from a patient treated with antithyroid drugs. The receptors come from a woman aged 40 to 65 with Graves disease.

This clonotype came up many times. Here the CDR3 reads CSVEAGNLIRLEVTQYF. CDR3 coding DNA: TGCAGCGTTGAAGCGGGAAATTTGATTCGACTAGAGGTTACGCAGTATTTT. The chain employs TRBV29-1 and TRBJ2-3, with D possibly matching TRBD2 (6 bases). CDR3 length: 17 residues. Looked up from germline, CDR1 is SQVTM and CDR2 is ANQGSEA. V was pared by 1 base and J by 8 bases, with 25 bases between.

This clonotype was found a few times. The junction shows a germline mismatch at one end, possibly a read error. This sequence joins TRBV7-7 and TRBJ2-4; 7 nucleotides align to TRBD1. Germline loops: CDR1 SSHAT, CDR2 FNYEAQ (reference sequence). The CDR3 runs 16 residues. The CDR3 here is CASSLVGQSAKNIQYF. The DNA of the CDR3 is TGTGCTAGCAGCTTAGTGGGACAGTCAGCCAAAAACATTCAGTACTTC.

The J gene is TRBJ2-2, the V gene TRBV2, with 10 bases fitting TRBD1. With V trimmed by 6 bases and J by 7 bases, 8 bases remained unmatched. The CDR3 is 15 residues long. The germline V gene has CDR1 SNHLY and CDR2 FYNNEI. Written as DNA, the CDR3 is TGTGCCAGCAGCCCAAGGACAGGGGGGGACGGGGAGCTGTTTTTT. As protein: CASSPRTGGDGELFF.

This clonotype was detected a few times. The V call is TRBV19, the J call TRBJ1-3, with D possibly being TRBD1 (5 bases). The CDR3 runs to 16 residues. V lost 7 bases and J 0 bases, leaving 16 bases between the germline ends. Per the germline V gene, CDR1 is LNHDA and CDR2 is SQIVND (reference sequence). CDR3: CASTVTASFSGNTIYF. CDR3 DNA: TGTGCCAGTACGGTGACAGCTTCGTTCTCTGGAAACACCATATATTTT.

As regards this clonotype: This could be a read error, since a much larger clone is one nucleotide away. J is TRBJ1-5 and V is TRBV3-1; no firm D call. Trimming took off 1 base at V and 6 bases at J, with 13 bases between the two ends. The CDR3 has 15 residues. The germline gives CDR1 LGHDT, CDR2 YNNKEL (reference sequence). CDR3: CASSQVYEGSQPQHF. The DNA for the CDR3 is TGTGCCAGCAGCCAAGTTTACGAGGGATCTCAGCCCCAGCATTTT.

In this sample, this clonotype turned up many times. The chain uses TRBV20-1 and TRBJ1-2; tentative D call: TRBD1 (6 bases). Trimming stripped 5 bases from V and 5 bases from J, with 12 bases between. CDR3 length equals 12 residues. From germline, CDR1 is DFQATT and CDR2 SNEGSKA (reference sequence). CDR3 nucleotides: TGCAGTGCTCCTCCAGGGGAGTATGGCTACACCTTC. Translation: CSAPPGEYGYTF.

This clonotype showed up just once. Being one base from a much bigger clone, this may be a read error. The chain joins TRBV7-2 to TRBJ2-1; 10 bases align to TRBD1. V gave up 4 bases and J gave up 5 bases; unmatched junction bases: 5. The germline V gene encodes CDR1 SGHTA and CDR2 FQGNSA. The CDR3 loop spans 15 amino acids. The CDR3 region has the DNA TGTGCCAGCAGCTCGGACAGGGGGTCCCACAATGAGCAGTTCTTC. Translation: CASSSDRGSHNEQFF.

Comments on this clonotype: A much bigger clone sits one base away, suggesting this may be a read error. This sequence joins TRBV11-3 and TRBJ1-5; D call uncertain. CDR1 SGHNT and CDR2 YENEEA come from the germline V gene. V was clipped by 6 bases and J by 4 bases, with 10 bases between them. This CDR3 has 13 residues. As DNA, the CDR3 is TGTGCCAGCAGTTCCCCAATTAATCAGCCCCAGCATTTT. Amino acids: CASSSPINQPQHF.

This clonotype showed up many times. CDR3 sequence: CAWTPGVNSPLHF. As DNA, the CDR3 is TGTGCCTGGACCCCAGGGGTCAATTCACCCCTCCACTTT. The rearrangement links TRBV30 to TRBJ1-6, with D perhaps matching TRBD1 (6 bases). Per the germline V gene, CDR1 is GTSNPN and CDR2 is SVGIG (reference sequence). This CDR3 is built from 13 residues. Trimming cost V 4 bases and J 7 bases, with 11 bases left between them.

The sample holds a few counts of this clonotype. The genes are TRBV19 and TRBJ2-1, with no clear D. The CDR3 loop spans 15 amino acids. Trimming took 6 bases from V and 1 from J, leaving 13 bases between them. Germline CDR1 is LNHDA and CDR2 is SQIVND (reference sequence). The CDR3 nucleotides read TGTGCCAGTAGGTGGACGGGCATATCCTACAATGAGCAGTTCTTC. Amino acids: CASRWTGISYNEQFF.

V is TRBV19 and J is TRBJ2-1; 9 bases are shared with TRBD1. The CDR3 is made up of 15 amino acids. V gave up 5 bases and J gave up 7 bases; unmatched junction bases: 9. CDR1 is LNHDA, CDR2 SQIVND, per germline (reference sequence). Written as DNA, the CDR3 is TGTGCCAGTAGTGGACAGGGGCTCACAACTAATGAGCAGTTCTTC. Translating gives CASSGQGLTTNEQFF.

This clonotype was picked up many times. CDR3 in DNA: TGTGCCACCGGTTTGACTAGCGAGTACACAGATACGCAGTATTTT. It encodes CATGLTSEYTDTQYF. The chain has TRBV12-3 or TRBV12-4 and TRBJ2-3; TRBD2 agrees at 8 bases. The V gene end was trimmed by 10 bases and the J gene end by 2 bases; junction bases not matched to a gene: 11. The CDR3 totals 15 residues.

In regard to this clonotype: A single base separates this from a much larger clone, so it may be a read error. The rearrangement uses TRBV12-3 or TRBV12-4 and TRBJ1-5, with TRBD1 as a possible D gene (5 bases). The CDR3 extends over 14 amino acids. V lost 4 bases and J 10 bases, leaving 17 bases between the germline ends. The CDR3 loop reads CASSSRLGVVPQHF. The CDR3 DNA reads as TGTGCCAGCAGTTCGAGATTGGGGGTTGTTCCCCAGCATTTT.

The CDR3 DNA is TGTGCCAGCAGCTTGGTGGACCTAGCAAACACCGGGGAGCTGTTTTTT. This encodes CASSLVDLANTGELFF. This rearrangement joins TRBV5-6 to TRBJ2-2; TRBD2 is a possible D gene (5 bases). CDR3 length equals 16 residues. V lost 0 bases and J lost 2, with 11 bases in between. Germline V lookup: CDR1 SGHDT, CDR2 YYEEEE.

The chain combines TRBV28 with TRBJ2-3; 10 bases line up with TRBD1. V shed 6 bases and J 6 bases; nucleotides not matched to a gene: 6. Germline values: CDR1 MDHEN, CDR2 SYDVKM. CDR3 length equals 14 residues. Here the CDR3 reads CASSETGGIDTQYF. The CDR3 DNA is TGTGCCAGCAGCGAGACAGGGGGCATTGATACGCAGTATTTT.

In this sample, this clonotype turned up many times. This chain links TRBV29-1 with TRBJ1-1, with 7 bases lining up with TRBD1. V lost 5 bases to trimming and J lost 4 bases; unmatched junction nucleotides: 7. This CDR3 has 13 amino acids. CDR1 and CDR2 from the germline V gene are SQVTM and ANQGSEA. CDR3 nucleotides: TGCAGCGTTTTAACAGGGGAGGTCACTGAAGCTTTCTTT. This translates into CSVLTGEVTEAFF.

This clonotype was counted at least ten times. V usage is TRBV2 and J usage is TRBJ2-3; D is unclear. The V and J ends lost 3 bases and 4 bases respectively, with 2 bases between them. CDR1 and CDR2 (germline): SNHLY, FYNNEI. The CDR3 loop spans 11 amino acids. CDR3 nucleotides: TGTGCCAGCAGTGAGTCAGATACGCAGTATTTT. Translating gives CASSESDTQYF.

This clonotype was detected ten times or more. This rearrangement joins TRBV10-2 to TRBJ1-1; unclear D gene. CDR3 length equals 14 residues. Germline CDR1 is WSHSY and CDR2 is SAAADI. Between the trimmed V and J ends, which lost 3 bases and 6 bases, there was a span of 14 bases. The CDR3 DNA follows: TGCGCCAGCAGTGACCTCCGTCGAGCGGCTGAAGCTTTCTTT. It yields the protein CASSDLRRAAEAFF.

A word on this clonotype: Possible read error: a much larger clone is one base away. V gene TRBV18 combines with J gene TRBJ2-1; TRBD1 matches at 8 bases. The junction had 7 bases not matched to a gene; V was cut back by 1 base and J by 8 bases. Germline lookup yields CDR1 KGHSH and CDR2 LQKENI. The CDR3 runs to 15 residues. The CDR3 bases are TGTGCCAGCTCACCACGGGCAGGGGGCAATGATGAGCAGTTCTTC. As protein: CASSPRAGGNDEQFF. The whole variable domain, remainder taken from reference TRBV18 and TRBJ2-1, is NAGVMQNPRHLVRRRGQEARLRCSPMKGHSHVYWYRQLPEEGLKFMVYLQKENIIDESGMPKERFSAEFPKEGPSILRIQQVVRGDSAAYFCASSPRAGGNDEQFFGPGTRLTVL.

CDR3 amino acids: CASSIANSGANVLTF. As DNA, the CDR3 is TGTGCCAGTAGTATAGCGAACTCTGGGGCCAACGTCCTGACTTTC. The chain is built from TRBV19 and TRBJ2-6; D uncertain. Germline CDR1 reads LNHDA; CDR2 reads SQIVND (reference sequence). CDR3 size: 15 residues. The V end lost 1 base, the J end lost 0 bases, and 4 bases lay between the germline ends.

This clonotype was counted many times. The V gene is TRBV28, the J gene TRBJ2-5, with 12 bases fitting TRBD2. Germline lookup yields CDR1 MDHEN and CDR2 SYDVKM. This CDR3 is 17 amino acids long. V lost 4 bases to trimming and J lost 0 bases; unmatched junction nucleotides: 6. The CDR3 spells CASSWQRTSGDQETQYF. As DNA, the CDR3 is TGTGCCAGCAGTTGGCAGAGGACTAGCGGGGACCAAGAGACCCAGTACTTC.

In this sample, this clonotype turned up many times. This sequence joins TRBV5-1 and TRBJ1-1, with D maybe TRBD1 (6 bases). CDR3 length: 15 amino acids. Germline V gene lookup returns CDR1 SGHRS and CDR2 YFSETQ. Trimming left V 5 bases short and J 8 bases short, with 22 bases between. CDR3: CASSPGHVGGPEAFF. The CDR3 region has the DNA TGCGCCAGCAGTCCGGGACATGTGGGGGGCCCGGAAGCTTTCTTT.

This clonotype has more than one count but fewer than ten. CDR3 loop: CASSNPREQYF. The CDR3 bases are TGTGCCAGCAGCAATCCCCGCGAGCAGTACTTC. The gene calls are TRBV6-2 or TRBV6-3 and TRBJ2-7; no firm D call. Trimming cost V 6 bases and J 6 bases, with 9 bases left between them. Germline V gene data show CDR1 as MNHEY and CDR2 as SVGEGT. The CDR3 totals 11 residues.

J is TRBJ2-1 and V is TRBV6-2 or TRBV6-3; 8 bases map to TRBD2. Germline values: CDR1 MNHEY, CDR2 SVGEGT. V was pared by 2 bases and J by 1 base, with 7 bases of the junction left unmatched. CDR3 length: 17 residues. CDR3 coding DNA: TGTGCCAGCAGTTACAGGGGGGCGGGGGGTTCCTACAATGAGCAGTTCTTC. Translating it yields CASSYRGAGGSYNEQFF.

As regards this clonotype: Since no conserved phenylalanine or tryptophan closes the CDR3, a read error is the likely cause. The chain carries TRBV19 and TRBJ2-1; a possible D gene is TRBD2 (6 bases). The J call may not be correct, given that the DNA end is closer to TRBJ2-5. The CDR3 sequence is 16 residues long. The germline V gene has CDR1 LNHDA and CDR2 SQIVND (reference sequence). CDR3 nucleotide sequence: TGTGCCAGTAGTATCGGAGTATTTCGGGAGCAAGAGACCCAGTACCTC. It codes for CASSIGVFREQETQYL.

This clonotype was counted only a few times. The V gene is TRBV30, the J gene TRBJ2-5; D may correspond to TRBD1 or TRBD2 (5 bases each). Trimming removed 7 bases from V and 7 bases from J, with 16 bases in between. Germline V gene data show CDR1 as GTSNPN and CDR2 as SVGIG (reference sequence). The CDR3 is 12 amino acids. CDR3 in amino acids: CAFGPTRGTQYF. In DNA, the CDR3 is TGTGCCTTCGGCCCTACTAGGGGGACCCAGTACTTC.

This clonotype was seen many times. V and J are TRBV3-1 and TRBJ2-5; the match to TRBD2 covers 13 bases. V shed 4 bases, J shed 4 bases, and the junction held 6 bases outside the gene matches. Per the germline V gene, CDR1 is LGHDT and CDR2 is YNNKEL (reference sequence). CDR3 size: 16 residues. The CDR3, as DNA: TGTGCCAGCAGCCCCACTAGCGGGGGGGGAAGAGAGACCCAGTACTTC. Translated: CASSPTSGGGRETQYF.